These T cell receptor beta chains were read from a single sample in a study of persistence of HIV-infected CD4 T cells. The assay was immunoSEQ multiplex PCR, and TCRdb's table has in-frame clones only and misses some. The sample yields approximately 31,000 clones, 82% seen once. These TCRs' antigens remain unknown. Sequenced material: CD4+ T cells sorted from PBMCs after roughly 18-hour stimulation, taken from a patient who received antiretroviral therapy. These receptors were collected from an adult man with HIV who was CMV-seropositive. Each CDR3 is given with its conserved first and last residue. A D gene is named only where the DNA matches it firmly. Some rows mark clone size as missing; the rest say once, few, many or name a class of expanded clone.

J	size	V	D	DNA	CDR3
TRBJ2-3	-	TRBV2	TRBD2	TGTGCCAGCAGTGAACTAGCGGCCCAAGATACGCAGTATTTT	CASSELAAQDTQYF
TRBJ1-3	-	TRBV9	-	TGTGCCAGCAGCGTGTTTCAGGGAACTGGAAACACCATATATTTT	CASSVFQGTGNTIYF
TRBJ1-2	once	TRBV7-2	-	TGTGCCAGCAGGGGCAGCCTAGCTAACTATGGCTACACCTTC	CASRGSLANYGYTF
TRBJ2-4	-	TRBV2	-	TGTGCCAGCAGAGTGGACAGTGTCAAAAACATTCAGTACTTC	CASRVDSVKNIQYF
TRBJ1-5	-	TRBV5-1	-	TGCGCCAGCAGCTTGTATGGGGGAGGGAGCAATCAGCCCCAGCATTTT	CASSLYGGGSNQPQHF
TRBJ2-3	-	TRBV5-1	-	TGCGCCAGCAGCTTGGCCGGGGGGCCAGCAGATACGCAGTATTTT	CASSLAGGPADTQYF
TRBJ2-7	once	TRBV9	TRBD2	TGTGCCAGCAGCATTAGCGGGGAGAGCTCCTACGAGCAGTACTTC	CASSISGESSYEQYF
TRBJ2-7	-	TRBV3-1/TRBV3-2	TRBD2	TGTGCCAGCAGCCGCGGGGGGAACTACGAGCAGTACTTC	CASSRGGNYEQYF
TRBJ2-7	few	TRBV13	TRBD1	TGTGCCAGCAGTCGGACAGGGCCCTCCTACGAGCAGTACTTC	CASSRTGPSYEQYF
TRBJ2-3	-	TRBV4-1	TRBD1	TGCGCCAGCAGCCATACCCCCGGGACAGCCGCCAGAGATACGCAGTATTTT	CASSHTPGTAARDTQYF
TRBJ2-3	-	TRBV19	TRBD1	TGTGCCAGTAGAGGCCTGGACAGGTACACAGATACGCAGTATTTT	CASRGLDRYTDTQYF
TRBJ2-3	-	TRBV10-3	TRBD1	TGTGCCATCAGCGACCGGGACAGAAGCACAGATACGCAGTATTTT	CAISDRDRSTDTQYF